A single sample gave rise to the 28 T cell receptor beta chains below, sequenced in a study of identical twins' blood T cells. TCRdb fed the 5' RACE reads into MiXCR, producing one record per CDR3 protein. The table includes a few hundred thousand distinct CDR3 sequences, over 25% detected once. The sample comprised PBMCs. The receptors were sampled from a woman between 18 and 55 years old in good health.

The chain combines TRBV27 with TRBJ1-6, with D unclear. CDR3 length: 16 amino acids. Trimming shortened V by 1 base and J by 0 bases, and 7 bases separated the two germline ends. Germline V gene sequence: CDR1 MNHEY, CDR2 SMNVEV (reference sequence). CDR3 sequence reads: CASSLLADSYNSPLHF. In DNA form, the CDR3 reads TGTGCCAGCAGTTTATTGGCAGACTCCTATAATTCACCCCTCCACTTT.

A remark on this clonotype: One junction end disagrees with the germline gene, perhaps due to a read error. The gene calls are TRBV5-1 and TRBJ2-7; D remains unclear. The CDR3 extends over 13 amino acids. Germline CDR1 reads SGHRS; CDR2 reads YFSETQ. As DNA, the CDR3 is TGCGCCGGCAGCTTCTCGAAGGTGAGCGAGCAGTACTTC. Its translation: CAGSFSKVSEQYF. Complete variable domain (other parts from reference TRBV5-1 and TRBJ2-7): KAGVTQTPRYLIKTRGQQVTLSCSPISGHRSVSWYQQTPGQGLQFLFEYFSETQRNKGNFPGRFSGRQFSNSRSEMNVSTLELGDSALYLCAGSFSKVSEQYFGPGTRLTVT.

This clonotype was recorded a few times. J is TRBJ2-1 and V is TRBV20-1, with 8 bases fitting TRBD2. V was pared by 3 bases and J by 5 bases, with 3 bases of the junction left unmatched. This CDR3 is built from 13 residues. CDR1 and CDR2 (germline): DFQATT, SNEGSKA (reference sequence). The CDR3 DNA reads TGCAGTGCTAGTCGGGGACTAGACAATGAGCAGTTCTTC. The encoded protein is CSASRGLDNEQFF.

This clonotype was seen only a few times. The germline gene is not matched at one end of the junction; a read error may be the cause. The rearrangement links TRBV5-1 to TRBJ1-4; D unresolved. The CDR3 totals 15 residues. Germline V gene sequence: CDR1 SGHRS, CDR2 YFSETQ. The CDR3 is CASSLNLGANEKLLF. CDR3 nucleotide sequence: TGCGCCAGCAGCTTGAATCTCGGAGCTAATGAAAAACTGCTTTTT.

V and J are TRBV9 and TRBJ1-3; D unresolved. Germline CDR1 reads SGDLS; CDR2 reads YYNGEE. The CDR3 is made up of 12 amino acids. Trimming took off 3 bases at V and 5 bases at J, with 6 bases between the two ends. The CDR3 bases are TGTGCCAGCAGCGGCGACAGAAACACCATATATTTT. It is translated as CASSGDRNTIYF.

The table lists this clonotype with a few counts. The chain has TRBV7-9 and TRBJ1-2; D ambiguous. This CDR3 is built from 14 residues. CDR1 and CDR2 (germline): SEHNR, FQNEAQ (reference sequence). V lost 5 bases to trimming and J lost 4 bases, with 14 bases between them. The DNA for the CDR3 is TGTGCCAGCAGCCCACGGCCCAGAGGCTATGGCTACACCTTC. Amino acids: CASSPRPRGYGYTF.

Ten or more counts support this clonotype. The chain carries TRBV7-9 and TRBJ2-3; 8 bases agree with TRBD2. CDR1 SEHNR and CDR2 FQNEAQ come from the germline V gene (reference sequence). This CDR3 contains 16 residues. V dropped 3 bases and J dropped 7; count of bases not matched to a gene: 12. CDR3 coding DNA: TGTGCCAGCAGCTTCATACGGGAGGGCCAGGGGAATACGCAGTATTTT. Its protein is CASSFIREGQGNTQYF.

The V call is TRBV28, the J call TRBJ2-4; D is tentatively TRBD1 or TRBD2 (5 bases each). Looked up from germline, CDR1 is MDHEN and CDR2 is SYDVKM. The CDR3 extends over 16 amino acids. V lost 2 bases and J lost 0, with 11 bases in between. The CDR3 spells CASSLEGSSAKNIQYF. CDR3 DNA sequence: TGTGCCAGCAGTTTAGAGGGGTCGTCAGCCAAAAACATTCAGTACTTC.

This clonotype came up a few times. The genes are TRBV2 and TRBJ2-3, with no clear D. Trimming pared 7 bases from V and 2 bases from J, leaving 10 bases between. The CDR3 totals 13 residues. The germline CDR1 and CDR2 sequences are SNHLY and FYNNEI. The CDR3 DNA reads as TGTGCCAGCACCCCACAAACCACAGATACGCAGTATTTT. Translation gives CASTPQTTDTQYF.

This clonotype has only a few counts. The J gene is TRBJ2-3, the V gene TRBV29-1; unclear D gene. This CDR3 region has 12 residues. The ends were cut back, 6 bases at V and 4 bases at J, with 11 bases in the middle. CDR1 and CDR2 (germline): SQVTM, ANQGSEA. CDR3 protein: CSVREAADTQYF. The CDR3 bases are TGCAGCGTGAGAGAGGCGGCAGATACGCAGTATTTT.

The V call is TRBV5-1, the J call TRBJ1-1, with 9 bases lining up with TRBD1. The CDR3 covers 16 residues. In germline, CDR1 is SGHRS, CDR2 YFSETQ. Germline trimming cut 0 bases from V and 4 bases from J; bases unmatched to any gene: 7. CDR3 coding DNA: TGCGCCAGCAGCTTGGCCTCGGGACAGGGTGGCACTGAAGCTTTCTTT. Its protein is CASSLASGQGGTEAFF.

The CDR3 protein is CASSPGGATGELFF. For the CDR3, the DNA is TGTGCCAGCTCACCGGGAGGGGCCACCGGGGAGCTGTTTTTT. V is TRBV18 and J is TRBJ2-2; TRBD2 agrees at 7 bases. Germline CDR1 reads KGHSH; CDR2 reads LQKENI. Trimming cost V 3 bases and J 4 bases; bases outside gene matches: 2. The CDR3 is 14 amino acids.

This clonotype was found a few times. The chain links TRBV6-2 or TRBV6-3 to TRBJ1-1; D unclear. The germline gives CDR1 MNHEY, CDR2 SVGEGT. V lost 5 bases to trimming and J lost 10 bases, with 8 bases between them. The CDR3 has 10 amino acids. CDR3 in DNA: TGTGCCAGCAGTCCGGAGGTAGCTTTCTTT. Amino acids: CASSPEVAFF.

The gene calls are TRBV11-2 and TRBJ2-3; D gene unclear. The CDR3 totals 14 residues. V was pared by 0 bases and J by 7 bases, with 11 bases between. CDR1 and CDR2 from the germline V gene are SGHAT and FQNNGV. The DNA of the CDR3 is TGTGCCAGCAGCTTAGAGACCGGCACTCATACGCAGTATTTT. As protein: CASSLETGTHTQYF.

The chain employs TRBV20-1 and TRBJ1-6; D not resolved. The CDR3 is 16 amino acids. V lost 0 bases and J 5 bases, leaving 14 bases between the germline ends. CDR1 DFQATT and CDR2 SNEGSKA come from the germline V gene (reference sequence). The CDR3 here is CSARDLTLSNNSPLHF. For the CDR3, the DNA is TGCAGTGCTAGAGATCTCACACTTTCCAATAATTCACCCCTCCACTTT.

The chain combines TRBV6-6 with TRBJ2-7, with a weak D call TRBD2 (5 bases). The CDR3 spans 14 residues. The V and J ends lost 5 bases and 2 bases respectively, with 13 bases between them. Looked up from germline, CDR1 is MNHNY and CDR2 is SVGAGI (reference sequence). CDR3 nucleotide sequence: TGTGCCAGCAGTGACCGGACTTTTGCCTACGAGCAGTACTTC. The encoded protein is CASSDRTFAYEQYF.

In its sample, this clonotype was seen a few times. The chain carries TRBV27 and TRBJ1-6, with D maybe TRBD1 (5 bases). CDR1 is MNHEY, CDR2 SMNVEV, per germline (reference sequence). The CDR3 totals 14 residues. Trimming shortened V by 4 bases and J by 5 bases, and 9 bases separated the two germline ends. The CDR3 bases are TGTGCCAGCAGTTCGGGGGACGATAATTCACCCCTCCACTTT. This translates into CASSSGDDNSPLHF.

The CDR3 DNA reads as TGTGCCACCAGCAGAGATCGGACAGTACCGTATGGCTACACCTTC. Translating it yields CATSRDRTVPYGYTF. The chain joins TRBV15 to TRBJ1-2; D may be TRBD1 (6 bases). Trimming cost V 0 bases and J 5 bases, with 13 bases left between them. There are 15 residues in the CDR3. Germline lookup yields CDR1 LNHNV and CDR2 YYDKDF (reference sequence). Full variable domain (outside the CDR3, taken from reference TRBV15 and TRBJ1-2): DAMVIQNPRYQVTQFGKPVTLSCSQTLNHNVMYWYQQKSSQAPKLLFHYYDKDFNNEADTPDNFQSRRPNTSFCFLDIRSPGLGDTAMYLCATSRDRTVPYGYTFGSGTRLTVV.

A few counts support this clonotype. V usage is TRBV12-3 or TRBV12-4 and J usage is TRBJ2-1; 8 bases map to TRBD2. The CDR3 totals 15 residues. With 7 bases clipped from V and 3 bases from J, the junction kept 8 bases outside the gene matches. CDR3 protein: CASTLAGSIYNEQFF. CDR3 sequence (DNA): TGTGCCAGCACCTTAGCGGGATCCATCTACAATGAGCAGTTCTTC.

This clonotype was recorded a few times. This chain joins TRBV12-3 or TRBV12-4 and TRBJ1-4; D gene ambiguous. The V end lost 4 bases, the J end lost 7 bases, and 10 bases lay between the germline ends. This CDR3 has 13 residues. The CDR3 loop is CASSSGGPEKLFF. CDR3 nucleotide sequence: TGTGCCAGCAGTTCTGGTGGTCCTGAAAAACTGTTTTTT.

This clonotype appeared many times. The chain's CDR3 is CASSLQDTEAFF. As DNA, the CDR3 is TGTGCCAGCAGCTTGCAGGACACTGAAGCTTTCTTT. The chain combines TRBV5-6 with TRBJ1-1, with D uncertain. Germline V gives CDR1 SGHDT, CDR2 YYEEEE. The V and J ends lost 1 base and 3 bases respectively, with 4 bases between them. This CDR3 spans 12 amino acids.

At least ten counts were recorded for this clonotype. This rearrangement joins TRBV29-1 to TRBJ2-2; possibly TRBD1 for D (5 bases). V was shortened by 5 bases and J by 6 bases, with 13 bases between the two germline ends. Looked up from germline, CDR1 is SQVTM and CDR2 is ANQGSEA. The CDR3 has 13 residues. CDR3 in amino acids: CSVSARVSGELFF. The CDR3 bases are TGCAGCGTTTCTGCCAGGGTTTCCGGGGAGCTGTTTTTT.

This rearrangement joins TRBV11-2 to TRBJ2-1; D unclear. The ends were cut back, 3 bases at V and 7 bases at J, with 13 bases in the middle. The CDR3 totals 14 residues. Germline CDR1 is SGHAT and CDR2 is FQNNGV. In DNA form, the CDR3 reads TGTGCCAGCAGCTTGAGAGACCGACCAAATGAGCAGTTCTTC. Protein sequence: CASSLRDRPNEQFF.

V and J are TRBV28 and TRBJ2-1; no clear D. Germline V gene sequence: CDR1 MDHEN, CDR2 SYDVKM. Trimming took 7 bases from V and 6 from J, leaving 10 bases between them. The CDR3 contains 12 residues. CDR3 sequence: CASMGFSNEQFF. As DNA, the CDR3 is TGTGCCAGCATGGGGTTTTCCAATGAGCAGTTCTTC.

This clonotype was found many times. The J gene is TRBJ1-1, the V gene TRBV20-1, with D maybe TRBD1 (5 bases). This CDR3 contains 12 residues. Germline CDR1 reads DFQATT; CDR2 reads SNEGSKA (reference sequence). V lost 2 bases, J lost 3 bases, and 7 bases lay in between. CDR3 sequence reads: CSARTRDTEAFF. Written as DNA, the CDR3 is TGCAGTGCTAGAACCAGGGACACTGAAGCTTTCTTT.

In this sample, this clonotype turned up many times. The chain employs TRBV7-9 and TRBJ1-1; D is uncertain. The germline V gene encodes CDR1 SEHNR and CDR2 FQNEAQ (reference sequence). CDR3 length equals 15 residues. Trimming took off 2 bases at V and 0 bases at J, with 10 bases between the two ends. In nucleotides, the CDR3 is TGTGCCAGCAGCTTATACGCCGGAGTGAACACTGAAGCTTTCTTT. It encodes CASSLYAGVNTEAFF. The entire variable domain, with the rest obtained from reference TRBV7-9 and TRBJ1-1, is as follows: DTGVSQNPRHKITKRGQNVTFRCDPISEHNRLYWYRQTLGQGPEFLTYFQNEAQLEKSRLLSDRFSAERPKGSFSTLEIQRTEQGDSAMYLCASSLYAGVNTEAFFGQGTRLTVV.

The chain recombines TRBV29-1 with TRBJ1-2; no reliable D call. Trimming pared 3 bases from V and 4 bases from J, leaving 18 bases between. Germline loops: CDR1 SQVTM, CDR2 ANQGSEA. This CDR3 is built from 15 residues. The CDR3 sequence is CSVDGLRAVGYGYTF. The CDR3 nucleotides are TGCAGCGTTGATGGTCTGCGGGCCGTTGGCTATGGCTACACCTTC.

To note about this clonotype: A read error may account for a junction end that differs from germline. The chain combines TRBV7-8 with TRBJ2-3; 7 bases are shared with TRBD2. In germline, CDR1 is SGHVS, CDR2 FQNEAQ. The CDR3 has 14 amino acids. CDR3 nucleotide sequence: TGTGCCAGCAGCTTAAAGACTAGCAGAGATACGCAGTATTTT. Protein: CASSLKTSRDTQYF. Complete variable domain (other parts from reference TRBV7-8 and TRBJ2-3): GAGVSQSPRYKVAKRGQDVALRCDPISGHVSLFWYQQALGQGPEFLTYFQNEAQLDKSGLPSDRFFAERPEGSVSTLKIQRTQQEDSAVYLCASSLKTSRDTQYFGPGTRLTVL.